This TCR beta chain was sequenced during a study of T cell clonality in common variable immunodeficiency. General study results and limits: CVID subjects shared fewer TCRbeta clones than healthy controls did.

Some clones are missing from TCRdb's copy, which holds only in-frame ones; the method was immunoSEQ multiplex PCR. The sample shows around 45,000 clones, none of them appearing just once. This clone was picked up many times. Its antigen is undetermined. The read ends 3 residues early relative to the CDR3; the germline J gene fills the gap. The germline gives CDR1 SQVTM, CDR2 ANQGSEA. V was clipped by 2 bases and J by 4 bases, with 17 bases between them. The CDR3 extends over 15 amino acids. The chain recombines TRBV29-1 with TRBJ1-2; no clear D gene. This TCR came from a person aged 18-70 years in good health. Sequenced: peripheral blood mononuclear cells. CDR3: CSVEFPTSKGYGYTF. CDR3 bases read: TGCAGCGTTGAATTCCCGACGTCCAAGGGCTATGGC.